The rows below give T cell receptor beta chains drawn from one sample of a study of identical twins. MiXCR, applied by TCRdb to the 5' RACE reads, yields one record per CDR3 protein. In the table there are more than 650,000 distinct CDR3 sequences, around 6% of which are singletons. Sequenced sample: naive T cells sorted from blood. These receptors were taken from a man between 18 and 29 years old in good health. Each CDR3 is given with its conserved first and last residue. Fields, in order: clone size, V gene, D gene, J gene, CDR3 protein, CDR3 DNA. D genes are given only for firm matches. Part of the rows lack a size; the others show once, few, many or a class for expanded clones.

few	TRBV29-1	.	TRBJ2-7	CSARGDPRGEQYF	TGCAGCGCAAGGGGGGACCCGAGAGGCGAGCAGTACTTC
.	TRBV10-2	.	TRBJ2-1	CASRQGGRLNEQFF	TGCGCCAGCCGACAGGGAGGAAGGCTCAATGAGCAGTTCTTC
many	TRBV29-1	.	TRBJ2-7	CSAGSEWEQYF	TGCAGCGCTGGGTCGGAGTGGGAGCAGTACTTC
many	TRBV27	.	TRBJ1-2	CASSLDLNYGYTF	TGTGCCAGCAGCTTAGACCTTAACTATGGCTACACCTTC
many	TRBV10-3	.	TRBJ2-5	CAISDREETQYF	TGTGCCATCAGTGATAGGGAAGAGACCCAGTACTTC
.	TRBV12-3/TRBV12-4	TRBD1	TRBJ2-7	CASSFGDGTAAREQYF	TGTGCCAGCAGTTTTGGGGACGGGACAGCAGCTCGGGAGCAGTACTTC
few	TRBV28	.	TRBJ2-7	CASRSRGTSNYEQYF	TGTGCCAGCAGATCCCGTGGGACCTCAAACTACGAGCAGTACTTC
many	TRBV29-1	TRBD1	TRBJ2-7	CSVAGTVSYEQYF	TGCAGCGTTGCCGGGACAGTGTCCTACGAGCAGTACTTC
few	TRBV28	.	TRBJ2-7	CASSFSGTRSYEQYF	TGTGCCAGCAGTTTCTCCGGGACAAGATCCTACGAGCAGTACTTC
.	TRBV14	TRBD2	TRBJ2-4	CASSQDAVSFQAGGQRYF	TGTGCCAGCAGCCAAGATGCCGTGAGTTTTCAAGCGGGAGGGCAGCGGTACTTC
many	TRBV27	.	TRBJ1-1	CASSPNRPLRPNTEAFF	TGTGCCAGCAGTCCCAACCGACCCTTGCGGCCGAACACTGAAGCTTTCTTT
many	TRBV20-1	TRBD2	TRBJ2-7	CSARDPLELAGKGEQYF	TGCAGTGCTAGAGATCCCCTAGAGCTAGCGGGGAAAGGAGAGCAGTACTTC
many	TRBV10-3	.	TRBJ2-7	CAISDQYEQYF	TGTGCCATCAGTGATCAATACGAGCAGTACTTC
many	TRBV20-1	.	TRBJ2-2	CSAEGGTGQITGELFF	TGCAGTGCTGAGGGGGGGACGGGACAGATCACCGGGGAGCTGTTTTTT
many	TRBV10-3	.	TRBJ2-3	CAISEWDGDSSTDTQYF	TGTGCCATCAGTGAGTGGGACGGAGACTCTAGCACAGATACGCAGTATTTT
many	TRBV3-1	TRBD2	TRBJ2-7	CASSQQREAYEQYF	TGTGCCAGCAGCCAACAGCGGGAGGCCTACGAGCAGTACTTC
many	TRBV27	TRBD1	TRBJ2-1	CASSLSQGDLYEQFF	TGTGCCAGCAGTTTATCACAGGGGGATTTATATGAGCAGTTCTTC
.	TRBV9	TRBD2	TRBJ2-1	CASSPDGRAIIEQFF	TGTGCCAGCAGCCCAGACGGGAGGGCCATCATTGAGCAGTTCTTC
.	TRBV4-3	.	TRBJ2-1	CASSQDLGGFSYNEQFF	TGCGCCAGCAGCCAAGATCTGGGCGGGTTTTCCTACAATGAGCAGTTCTTC
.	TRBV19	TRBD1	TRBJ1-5	CASRRTGIGNQPQHF	TGTGCCAGTAGACGGACAGGGATTGGCAATCAGCCCCAGCATTTT
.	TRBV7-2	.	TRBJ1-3	CASSPTISGNTIYF	TGTGCCAGCAGCCCGACTATCTCTGGAAACACCATATATTTT
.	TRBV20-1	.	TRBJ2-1	CSARLSEGYNEQFF	TGCAGTGCTAGATTGTCGGAGGGCTACAATGAGCAGTTCTTC
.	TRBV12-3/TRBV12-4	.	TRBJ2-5	CASSPSTQESQYF	TGTGCCAGCAGTCCCAGTACCCAAGAGAGCCAGTACTTC